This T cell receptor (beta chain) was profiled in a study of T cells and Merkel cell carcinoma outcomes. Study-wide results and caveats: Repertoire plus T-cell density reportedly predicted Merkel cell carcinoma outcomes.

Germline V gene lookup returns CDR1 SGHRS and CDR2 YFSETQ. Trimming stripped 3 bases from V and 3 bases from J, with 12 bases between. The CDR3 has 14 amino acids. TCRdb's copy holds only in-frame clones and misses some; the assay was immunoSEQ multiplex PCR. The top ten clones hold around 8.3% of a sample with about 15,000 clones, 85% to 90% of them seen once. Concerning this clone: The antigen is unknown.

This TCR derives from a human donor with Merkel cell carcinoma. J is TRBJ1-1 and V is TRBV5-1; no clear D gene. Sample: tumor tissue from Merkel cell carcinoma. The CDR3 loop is CASSSYRVDTEAFF. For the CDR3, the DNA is TGCGCCAGCAGCTCATATAGGGTAGACACTGAAGCTTTCTTT.